The next 3 T cell receptor beta chains were all read from a single sample in a study of PD-1 blockade in classical Hodgkin lymphoma. Clones were read by immunoSEQ multiplex PCR, and TCRdb kept only the in-frame ones, dropping some. The sample includes about 23,000 clones, 70% to 90% of them seen just once. Indicated time point: cycle 4 day 1 (C4D1), after less than 7 weeks of nivolumab. Every patient relapsed after autologous stem cell transplantation, and brentuximab vedotin exposure varied. This specimen consisted of peripheral blood mononuclear cells (PBMCs), obtained before the fourth cycle of nivolumab. These receptors were obtained from a human donor with classical Hodgkin lymphoma.

This sequence joins TRBV5-1 and TRBJ2-5; 11 bases are a match to TRBD1. This CDR3 has 15 amino acids. V lost 3 bases, J lost 5 bases, and 6 bases stayed unmatched. Germline V gene lookup returns CDR1 SGHRS and CDR2 YFSETQ. CDR3 nucleotides: TGCGCCAGCAGCTACGGGACAGGGGGTGGGGAGACCCAGTACTTC. Protein product: CASSYGTGGGETQYF.

The V and J genes are TRBV4-2 and TRBJ2-1, with 7 bases lining up with TRBD2. With 0 bases clipped from V and 12 bases from J, the junction kept 5 bases outside the gene matches. Germline loops: CDR1 LGHNA, CDR2 YNFKEQ. The CDR3 has 13 amino acids. DNA of the CDR3: TGTGCCAGCAGCCAAGATGGCCCGGGGGGGCAGTTCTTC. It specifies CASSQDGPGGQFF.

V gene TRBV7-9 combines with J gene TRBJ2-4, with a weak D call TRBD2 (6 bases). V lost 4 bases, J lost 12 bases, and 25 bases lay in between. The CDR3 spans 16 residues. CDR1 and CDR2 (germline): SEHNR, FQNEAQ (reference sequence). The CDR3 reads CASSWRVLDSESTQYF. CDR3 sequence (DNA): TGTGCCAGCAGCTGGAGGGTGTTAGACTCCGAAAGCACTCAGTACTTC.